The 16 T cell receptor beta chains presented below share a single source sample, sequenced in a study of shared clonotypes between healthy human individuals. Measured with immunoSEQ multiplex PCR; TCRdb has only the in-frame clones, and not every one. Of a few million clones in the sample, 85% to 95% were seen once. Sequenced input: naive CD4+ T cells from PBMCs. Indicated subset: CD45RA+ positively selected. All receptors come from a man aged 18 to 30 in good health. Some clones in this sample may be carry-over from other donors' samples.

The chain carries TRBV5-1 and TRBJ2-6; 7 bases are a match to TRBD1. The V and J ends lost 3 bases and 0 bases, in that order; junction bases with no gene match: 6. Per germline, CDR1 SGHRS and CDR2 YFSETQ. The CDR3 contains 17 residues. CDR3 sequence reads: CASSSGTVLSGANVLTF. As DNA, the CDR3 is TGCGCCAGCAGCTCGGGGACAGTGCTCTCTGGGGCCAACGTCCTGACTTTC.

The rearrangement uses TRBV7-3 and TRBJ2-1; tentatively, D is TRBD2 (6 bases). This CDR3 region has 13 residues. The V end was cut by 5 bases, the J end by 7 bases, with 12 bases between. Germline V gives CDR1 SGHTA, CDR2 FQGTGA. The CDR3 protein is CASSAGTENEQFF. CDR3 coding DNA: TGTGCCAGCAGCGCAGGGACTGAAAATGAGCAGTTCTTC. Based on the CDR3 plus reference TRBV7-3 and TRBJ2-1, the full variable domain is GAGVSQTPSNKVTEKGKYVELRCDPISGHTALYWYRQSLGQGPEFLIYFQGTGAADDSGLPNDRFFAVRPEGSVSTLKIQRTERGDSAVYLCASSAGTENEQFFGPGTRLTVL.

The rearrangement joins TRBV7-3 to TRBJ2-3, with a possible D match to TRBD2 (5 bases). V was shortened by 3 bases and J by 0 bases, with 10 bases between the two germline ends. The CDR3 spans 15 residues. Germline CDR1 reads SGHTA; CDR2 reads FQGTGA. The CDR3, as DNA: TGTGCCAGCAGCTTGGGAGTTCCTAGCACAGATACGCAGTATTTT. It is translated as CASSLGVPSTDTQYF.

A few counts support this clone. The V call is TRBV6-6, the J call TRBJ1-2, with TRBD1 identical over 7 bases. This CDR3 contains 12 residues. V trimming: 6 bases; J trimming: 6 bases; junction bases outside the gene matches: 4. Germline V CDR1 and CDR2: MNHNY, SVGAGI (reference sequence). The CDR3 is CASRIDRDGYTF. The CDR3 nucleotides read TGTGCCAGCAGAATAGACAGGGATGGCTACACCTTC.

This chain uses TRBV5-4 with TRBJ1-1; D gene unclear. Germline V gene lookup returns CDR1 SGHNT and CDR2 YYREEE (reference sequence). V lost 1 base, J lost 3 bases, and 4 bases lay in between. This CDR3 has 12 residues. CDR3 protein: CASSLIDTEAFF. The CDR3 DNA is TGTGCCAGCAGCTTGATCGACACTGAAGCTTTCTTT.

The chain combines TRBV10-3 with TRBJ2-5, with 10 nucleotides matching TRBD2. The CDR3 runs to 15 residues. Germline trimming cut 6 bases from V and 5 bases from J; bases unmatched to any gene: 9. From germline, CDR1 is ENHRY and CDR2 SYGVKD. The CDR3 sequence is CAISQREGLGETQYF. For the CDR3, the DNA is TGTGCCATCAGCCAGCGGGAGGGCCTTGGGGAGACCCAGTACTTC.

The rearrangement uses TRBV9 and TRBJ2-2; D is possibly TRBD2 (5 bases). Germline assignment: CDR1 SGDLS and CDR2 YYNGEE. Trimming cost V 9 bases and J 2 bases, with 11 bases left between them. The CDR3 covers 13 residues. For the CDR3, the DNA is TGTGCCACCACTAGAGACAACACCGGGGAGCTGTTTTTT. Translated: CATTRDNTGELFF.

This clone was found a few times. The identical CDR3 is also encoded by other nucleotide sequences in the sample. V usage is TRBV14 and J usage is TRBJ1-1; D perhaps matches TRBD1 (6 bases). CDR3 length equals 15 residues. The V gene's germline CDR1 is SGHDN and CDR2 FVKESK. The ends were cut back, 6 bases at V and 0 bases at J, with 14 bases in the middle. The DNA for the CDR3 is TGTGCCAGCAGTCCCAGGGGAGGCGTGAACACTGAAGCTTTCTTT. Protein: CASSPRGGVNTEAFF. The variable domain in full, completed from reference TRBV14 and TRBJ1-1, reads EAGVTQFPSHSVIEKGQTVTLRCDPISGHDNLYWYRRVMGKEIKFLLHFVKESKQDESGMPNNRFLAERTGGTYSTLKVQPAELEDSGVYFCASSPRGGVNTEAFFGQGTRLTVV.

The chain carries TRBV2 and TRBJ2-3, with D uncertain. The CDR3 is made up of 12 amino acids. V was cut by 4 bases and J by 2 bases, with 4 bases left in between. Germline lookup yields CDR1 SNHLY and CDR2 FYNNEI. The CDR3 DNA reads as TGTGCCAGCAGTGTACCCACAGATACGCAGTATTTT. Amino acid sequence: CASSVPTDTQYF.

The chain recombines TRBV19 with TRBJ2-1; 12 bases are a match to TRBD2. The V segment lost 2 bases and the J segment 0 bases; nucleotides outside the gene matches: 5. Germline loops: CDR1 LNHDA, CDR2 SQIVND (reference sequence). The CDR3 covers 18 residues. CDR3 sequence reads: CASSITSGRLSSYNEQFF. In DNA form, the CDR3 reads TGTGCCAGTAGTATAACTAGCGGGAGGCTTAGCTCCTACAATGAGCAGTTCTTC.

This CDR3 reads CASSTRYGGDLEYF. The CDR3 DNA reads as TGTGCCAGCAGCACCCGCTATGGGGGGGATTTAGAGTATTTT. The chain is built from TRBV28 and TRBJ2-3, with 7 bases lining up with TRBD2. With V trimmed by 6 bases and J by 13 bases, 16 bases remained unmatched. CDR3 length equals 14 residues. From germline, CDR1 is MDHEN and CDR2 SYDVKM.

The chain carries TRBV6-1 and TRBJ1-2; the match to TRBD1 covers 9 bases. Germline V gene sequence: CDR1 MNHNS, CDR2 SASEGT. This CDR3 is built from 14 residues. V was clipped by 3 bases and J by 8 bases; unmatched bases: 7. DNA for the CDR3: TGTGCCAGCAGTGAGACACAGGGGGCGGAGGGCTACACCTTC. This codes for CASSETQGAEGYTF.

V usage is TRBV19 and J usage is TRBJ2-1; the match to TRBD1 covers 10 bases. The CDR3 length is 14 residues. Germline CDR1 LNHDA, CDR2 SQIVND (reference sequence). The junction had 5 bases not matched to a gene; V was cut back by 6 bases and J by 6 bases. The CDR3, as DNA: TGTGCCAGTAGGACAGGGGGCGTGGGCAATGAGCAGTTCTTC. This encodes CASRTGGVGNEQFF.

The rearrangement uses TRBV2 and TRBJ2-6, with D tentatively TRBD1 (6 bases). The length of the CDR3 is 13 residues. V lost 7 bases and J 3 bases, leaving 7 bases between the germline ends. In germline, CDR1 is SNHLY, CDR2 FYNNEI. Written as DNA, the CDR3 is TGTGCCAGCACAGGGGATGGGGCCAACGTCCTGACTTTC. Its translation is CASTGDGANVLTF.

CDR3 amino acids: CAWSPNLGTGELFF. The CDR3, as DNA: TGTGCCTGGAGCCCAAACTTGGGCACCGGGGAGCTGTTTTTT. The chain couples TRBV30 to TRBJ2-2; D gene unclear. The CDR3 loop spans 14 amino acids. Germline lookup yields CDR1 GTSNPN and CDR2 SVGIG (reference sequence). Trimming took 3 bases from V and 4 from J, leaving 12 bases between them. The whole variable domain, remainder taken from reference TRBV30 and TRBJ2-2, is SQTIHQWPATLVQPVGSPLSLECTVEGTSNPNLYWYRQAAGRGLQLLFYSVGIGQISSEVPQNLSASRPQDRQFILSSKKLLLSDSGFYLCAWSPNLGTGELFFGEGSRLTVL.

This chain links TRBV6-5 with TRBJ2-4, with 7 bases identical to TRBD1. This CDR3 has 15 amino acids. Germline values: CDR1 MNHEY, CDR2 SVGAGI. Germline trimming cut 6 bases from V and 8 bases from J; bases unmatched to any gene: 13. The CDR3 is CASSRTGTVGDIQYF. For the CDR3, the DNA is TGTGCCAGCAGCAGAACCGGGACAGTGGGTGACATTCAGTACTTC.